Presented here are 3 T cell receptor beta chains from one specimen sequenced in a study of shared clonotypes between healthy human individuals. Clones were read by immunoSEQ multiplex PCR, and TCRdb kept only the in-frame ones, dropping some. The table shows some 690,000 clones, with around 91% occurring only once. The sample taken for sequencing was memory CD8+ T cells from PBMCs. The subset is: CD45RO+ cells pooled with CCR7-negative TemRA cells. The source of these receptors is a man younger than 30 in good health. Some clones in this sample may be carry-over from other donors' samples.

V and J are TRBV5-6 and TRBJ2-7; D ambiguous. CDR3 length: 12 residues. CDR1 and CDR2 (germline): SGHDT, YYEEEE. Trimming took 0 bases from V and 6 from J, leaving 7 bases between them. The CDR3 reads CASSLGSGEQYF. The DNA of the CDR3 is TGTGCCAGCAGCTTGGGGTCGGGCGAGCAGTACTTC.

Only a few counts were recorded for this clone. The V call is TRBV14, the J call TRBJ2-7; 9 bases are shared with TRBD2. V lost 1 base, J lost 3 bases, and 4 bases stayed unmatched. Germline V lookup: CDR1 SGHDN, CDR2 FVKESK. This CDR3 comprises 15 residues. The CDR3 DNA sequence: TGTGCCAGCAGCCAAGGGAGCGGGAGGTTCTACGAGCAGTACTTC. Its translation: CASSQGSGRFYEQYF.

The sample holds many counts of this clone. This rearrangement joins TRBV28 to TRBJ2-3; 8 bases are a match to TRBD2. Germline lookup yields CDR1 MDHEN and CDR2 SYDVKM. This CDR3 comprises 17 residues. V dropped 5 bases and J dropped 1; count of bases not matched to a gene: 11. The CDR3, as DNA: TGTGCCAGCAGTGCCCCCGGGACTAGGGCGGGCACAGATACGCAGTATTTT. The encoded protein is CASSAPGTRAGTDTQYF.